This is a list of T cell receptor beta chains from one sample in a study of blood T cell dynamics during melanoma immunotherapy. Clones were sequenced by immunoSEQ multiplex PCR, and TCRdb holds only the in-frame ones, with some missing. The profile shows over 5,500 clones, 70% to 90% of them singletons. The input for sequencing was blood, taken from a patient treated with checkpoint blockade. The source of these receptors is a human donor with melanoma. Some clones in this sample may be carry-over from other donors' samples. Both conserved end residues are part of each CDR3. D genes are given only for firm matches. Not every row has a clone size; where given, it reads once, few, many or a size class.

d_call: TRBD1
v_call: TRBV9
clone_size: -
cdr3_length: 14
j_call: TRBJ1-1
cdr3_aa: CASSSGGPETEAFF
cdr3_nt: TGTGCCAGCAGCTCAGGGGGCCCGGAGACTGAAGCTTTCTTT

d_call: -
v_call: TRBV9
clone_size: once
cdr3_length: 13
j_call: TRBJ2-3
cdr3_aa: CASSVADLDTQYF
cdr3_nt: TGTGCCAGCAGCGTAGCCGACTTGGATACGCAGTATTTT

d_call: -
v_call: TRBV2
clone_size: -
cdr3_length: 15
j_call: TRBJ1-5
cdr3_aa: CASTSRDYSNQPQHF
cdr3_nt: TGTGCCAGCACGTCAAGGGATTATAGCAATCAGCCCCAGCATTTT

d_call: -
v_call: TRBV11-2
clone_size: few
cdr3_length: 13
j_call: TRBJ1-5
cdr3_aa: CASSLAGDQPQHF
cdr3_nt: TGTGCCAGCAGCTTGGCAGGGGATCAGCCCCAGCATTTT

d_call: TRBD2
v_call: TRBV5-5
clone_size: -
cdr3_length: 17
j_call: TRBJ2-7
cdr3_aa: CASSLAHQRGGLYEQYF
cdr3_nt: TGTGCCAGCAGCTTAGCGCACCAGCGGGGGGGCCTATACGAGCAGTACTTC

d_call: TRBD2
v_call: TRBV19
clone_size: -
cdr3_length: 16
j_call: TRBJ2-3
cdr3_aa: CASSIRSGISTDTQYF
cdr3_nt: TGTGCCAGTAGTATCCGTAGCGGGATCAGCACAGATACGCAGTATTTT

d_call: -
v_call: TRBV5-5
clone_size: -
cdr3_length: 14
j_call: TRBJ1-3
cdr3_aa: CASSWQGFRNTIYF
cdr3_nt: TGTGCCAGCAGCTGGCAGGGTTTTAGAAACACCATATATTTT

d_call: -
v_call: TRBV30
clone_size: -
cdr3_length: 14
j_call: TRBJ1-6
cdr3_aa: CAWSVGTYNSPLHF
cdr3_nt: TGTGCCTGGAGTGTGGGGACATATAATTCACCCCTCCACTTT

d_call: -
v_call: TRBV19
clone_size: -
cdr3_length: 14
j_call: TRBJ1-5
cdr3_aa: CASSEQYSNQPQHF
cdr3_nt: TGTGCCAGTAGCGAACAGTATAGCAATCAGCCCCAGCATTTT

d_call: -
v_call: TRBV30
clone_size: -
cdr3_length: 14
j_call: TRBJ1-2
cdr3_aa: CAYGTLIVLGGYTF
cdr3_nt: TGTGCCTACGGGACACTTATAGTCCTAGGTGGCTACACCTTC

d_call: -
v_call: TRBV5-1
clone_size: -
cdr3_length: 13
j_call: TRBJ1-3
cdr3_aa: CASSRDVGNTIYF
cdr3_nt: TGCGCCAGCAGCCGGGACGTCGGAAACACCATATATTTT

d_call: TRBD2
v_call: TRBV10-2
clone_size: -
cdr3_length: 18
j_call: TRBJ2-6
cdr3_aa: CASSASGGPRSGANVLTF
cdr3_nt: TGCGCCAGCAGTGCTAGCGGGGGCCCCAGGTCTGGGGCCAACGTCCTGACTTTC

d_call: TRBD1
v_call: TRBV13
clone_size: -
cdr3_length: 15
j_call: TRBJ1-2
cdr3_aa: CASTLPGQMNYGYTF
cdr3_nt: TGTGCCAGCACATTACCGGGACAGATGAACTATGGCTACACCTTC

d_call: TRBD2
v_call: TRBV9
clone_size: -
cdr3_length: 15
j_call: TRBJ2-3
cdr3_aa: CASKDSGGGWDTQYF
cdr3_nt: TGTGCCAGCAAGGATTCTGGCGGGGGTTGGGATACGCAGTATTTT

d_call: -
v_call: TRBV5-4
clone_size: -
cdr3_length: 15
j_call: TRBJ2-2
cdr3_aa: CASSLGAPNTGELFF
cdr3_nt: TGTGCCAGCAGCCTGGGGGCACCGAACACCGGGGAGCTGTTTTTT

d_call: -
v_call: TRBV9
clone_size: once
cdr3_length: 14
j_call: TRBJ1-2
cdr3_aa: CASSGEGHSYGYTF
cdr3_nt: TGTGCCAGCAGCGGTGAGGGACACTCCTATGGCTACACCTTC

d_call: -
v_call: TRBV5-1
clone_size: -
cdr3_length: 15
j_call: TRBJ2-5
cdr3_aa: CASSLIGGLQETQYF
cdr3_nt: TGCGCCAGCAGCTTGATTGGAGGGCTTCAAGAGACCCAGTACTTC

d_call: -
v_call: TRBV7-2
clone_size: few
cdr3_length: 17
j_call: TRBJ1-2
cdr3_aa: CASSLSRQVSESYGYTF
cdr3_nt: TGTGCCAGCAGCCTAAGTAGACAGGTATCCGAATCATATGGCTACACCTTC

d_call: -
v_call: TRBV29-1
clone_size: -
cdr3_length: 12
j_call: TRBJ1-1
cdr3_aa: CSVRDMGTEAFF
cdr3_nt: TGCAGCGTTAGGGACATGGGCACTGAAGCTTTCTTT

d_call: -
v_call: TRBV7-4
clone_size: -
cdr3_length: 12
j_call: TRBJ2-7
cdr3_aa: CASSLTNYEQYF
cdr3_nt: TGTGCCAGCAGCTTAACGAACTACGAGCAGTACTTC

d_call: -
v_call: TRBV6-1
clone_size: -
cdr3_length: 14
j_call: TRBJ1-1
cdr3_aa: CASSEYLTVTEAFF
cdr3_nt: TGTGCCAGCAGTGAATATCTGACGGTCACTGAAGCTTTCTTT

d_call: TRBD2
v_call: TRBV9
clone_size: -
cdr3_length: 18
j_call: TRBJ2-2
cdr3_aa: CASSVGLAGIPNTGELFF
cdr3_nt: TGTGCCAGCAGCGTAGGGCTAGCGGGGATACCGAACACCGGGGAGCTGTTTTTT

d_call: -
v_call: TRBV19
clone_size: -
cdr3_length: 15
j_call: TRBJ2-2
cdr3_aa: CASTKDGANTGELFF
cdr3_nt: TGTGCCAGTACCAAGGACGGCGCGAACACCGGGGAGCTGTTTTTT

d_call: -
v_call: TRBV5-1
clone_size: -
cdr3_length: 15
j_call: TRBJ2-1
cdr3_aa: CASSFLDVSYNEQFF
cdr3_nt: TGCGCCAGCAGCTTTTTGGACGTGAGTTACAATGAGCAGTTCTTC

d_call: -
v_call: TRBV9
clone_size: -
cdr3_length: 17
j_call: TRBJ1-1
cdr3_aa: CASSVHTGMNPNTEAFF
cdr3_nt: TGTGCCAGCAGCGTACACACAGGGATGAATCCGAACACTGAAGCTTTCTTT

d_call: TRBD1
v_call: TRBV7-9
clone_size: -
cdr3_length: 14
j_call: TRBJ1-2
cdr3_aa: CASSPGQLTYGYTF
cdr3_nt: TGTGCCAGCAGCCCGGGACAGCTAACCTATGGCTACACCTTC

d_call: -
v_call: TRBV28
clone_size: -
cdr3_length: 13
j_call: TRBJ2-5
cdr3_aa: CASKKEYQETQYF
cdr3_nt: TGTGCCAGCAAAAAGGAGTACCAAGAGACCCAGTACTTC

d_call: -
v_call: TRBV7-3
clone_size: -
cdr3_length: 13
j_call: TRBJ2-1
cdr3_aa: CASSPRSYNEQFF
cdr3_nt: TGTGCCAGCAGCCCCAGGAGTTACAATGAGCAGTTCTTC

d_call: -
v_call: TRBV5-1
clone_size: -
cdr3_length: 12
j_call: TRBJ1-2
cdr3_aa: CASSLTGYGYTF
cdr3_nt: TGCGCCAGCAGCTTGACAGGCTATGGCTACACCTTC

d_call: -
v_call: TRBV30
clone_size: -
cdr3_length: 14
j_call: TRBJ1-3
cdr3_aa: CAWSGWPAGNTIYF
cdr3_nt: TGTGCCTGGAGTGGTTGGCCGGCTGGAAACACCATATATTTT

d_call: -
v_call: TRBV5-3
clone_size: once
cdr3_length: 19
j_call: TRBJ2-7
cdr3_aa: CARSLRPADSKIRAHEQYF
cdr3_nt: TGTGCCAGAAGCTTGAGGCCGGCGGACAGCAAGATAAGGGCCCACGAGCAGTACTTC

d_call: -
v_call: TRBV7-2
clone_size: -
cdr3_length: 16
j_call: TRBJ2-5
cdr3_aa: CASSLLDGRIQETQYF
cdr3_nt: TGTGCCAGCAGCTTATTGGACGGCCGGATCCAAGAGACCCAGTACTTC

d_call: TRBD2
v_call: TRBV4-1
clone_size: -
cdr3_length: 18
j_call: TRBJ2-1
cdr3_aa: CASSTFPLDTGGSNEQFF
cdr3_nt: TGCGCCAGCAGCACGTTCCCCCTTGACACGGGGGGAAGTAATGAGCAGTTCTTC

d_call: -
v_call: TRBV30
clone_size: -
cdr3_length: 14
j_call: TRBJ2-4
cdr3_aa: CAWSGSARKNIQYF
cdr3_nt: TGTGCCTGGAGTGGGTCAGCACGCAAAAACATTCAGTACTTC

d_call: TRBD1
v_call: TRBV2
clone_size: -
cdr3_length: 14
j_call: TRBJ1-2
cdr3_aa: CASSGTGGNYGYTF
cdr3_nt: TGTGCCAGCAGTGGGACAGGGGGGAACTATGGCTACACCTTC

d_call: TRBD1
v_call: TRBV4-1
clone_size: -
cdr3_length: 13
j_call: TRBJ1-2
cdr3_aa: CASSPTGAYGYTF
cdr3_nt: TGCGCCAGCAGCCCTACAGGGGCCTATGGCTACACCTTC

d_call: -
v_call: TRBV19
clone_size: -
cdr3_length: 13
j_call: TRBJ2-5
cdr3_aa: CASSIERGETQYF
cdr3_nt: TGTGCCAGTAGTATTGAGAGGGGAGAGACCCAGTACTTC

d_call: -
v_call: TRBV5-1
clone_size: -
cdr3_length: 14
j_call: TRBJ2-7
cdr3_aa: CASSLDRLSYEQYF
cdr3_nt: TGCGCCAGCAGCTTGGATCGACTATCCTACGAGCAGTACTTC

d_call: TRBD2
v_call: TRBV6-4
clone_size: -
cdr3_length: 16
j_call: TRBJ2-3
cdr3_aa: CASIPSPSGGRDTQYF
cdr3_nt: TGTGCCAGCATCCCGAGCCCAAGCGGGGGGAGGGATACGCAGTATTTT

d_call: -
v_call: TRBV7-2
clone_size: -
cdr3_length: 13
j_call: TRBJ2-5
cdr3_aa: CASSLWVKSGQYF
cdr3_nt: TGTGCCAGCAGCTTATGGGTGAAGAGCGGTCAGTACTTC

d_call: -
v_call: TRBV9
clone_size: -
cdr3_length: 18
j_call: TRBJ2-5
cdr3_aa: CASSVASAWGGLGETQYF
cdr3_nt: TGTGCCAGCAGCGTAGCTTCCGCATGGGGAGGATTGGGAGAGACCCAGTACTTC

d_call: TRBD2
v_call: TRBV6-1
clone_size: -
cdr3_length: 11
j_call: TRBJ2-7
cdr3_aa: CASTSAGEQYF
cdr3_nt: TGTGCCAGCACCTCAGCGGGGGAGCAGTACTTC

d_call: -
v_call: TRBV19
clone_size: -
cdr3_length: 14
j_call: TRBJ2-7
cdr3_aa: CASSIRLAFYEQYF
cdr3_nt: TGTGCCAGTAGTATAAGGTTAGCGTTTTACGAGCAGTACTTC

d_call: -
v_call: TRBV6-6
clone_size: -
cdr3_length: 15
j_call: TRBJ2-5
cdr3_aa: CASRPQITPGETQYF
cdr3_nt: TGTGCCAGCAGGCCACAGATAACCCCCGGGGAGACCCAGTACTTC

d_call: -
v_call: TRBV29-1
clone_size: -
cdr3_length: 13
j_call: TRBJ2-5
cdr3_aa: CSVDGVTQETQYF
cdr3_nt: TGCAGCGTGGATGGGGTTACCCAAGAGACCCAGTACTTC

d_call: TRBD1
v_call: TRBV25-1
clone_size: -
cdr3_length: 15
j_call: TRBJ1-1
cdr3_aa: CASSNRDRDSAEAFF
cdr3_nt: TGTGCCAGCAGTAACCGGGACAGGGACTCGGCTGAAGCTTTCTTT

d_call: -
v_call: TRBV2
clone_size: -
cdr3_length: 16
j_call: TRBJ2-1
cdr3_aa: CAAVGLQGGSYNEQFF
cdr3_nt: TGTGCCGCGGTGGGGTTACAGGGCGGTTCCTACAATGAGCAGTTCTTC

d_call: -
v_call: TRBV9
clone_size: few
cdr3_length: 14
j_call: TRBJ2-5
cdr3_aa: CASSVGPERETQYF
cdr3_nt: TGTGCCAGCAGCGTAGGGCCCGAACGGGAGACCCAGTACTTC

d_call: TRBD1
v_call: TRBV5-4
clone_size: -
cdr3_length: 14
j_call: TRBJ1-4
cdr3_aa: CASSRTGLGEKLFF
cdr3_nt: TGTGCCAGCAGTAGGACAGGGCTAGGGGAAAAACTGTTTTTT

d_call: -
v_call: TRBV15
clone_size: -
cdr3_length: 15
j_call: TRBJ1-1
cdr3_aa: CATSRDTIKWTEAFF
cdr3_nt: TGTGCCACCAGCAGGGATACAATAAAATGGACTGAAGCTTTCTTT

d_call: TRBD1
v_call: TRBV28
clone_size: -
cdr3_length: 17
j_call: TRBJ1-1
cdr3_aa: CASSLTQGSAQDTEAFF
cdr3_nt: TGTGCCAGCAGTTTGACACAGGGGTCAGCTCAGGACACTGAAGCTTTCTTT

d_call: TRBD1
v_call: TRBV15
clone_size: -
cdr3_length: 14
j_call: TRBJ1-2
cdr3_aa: CATSPGQGAYGYTF
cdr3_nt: TGTGCCACAAGCCCGGGACAGGGCGCCTATGGCTACACCTTC

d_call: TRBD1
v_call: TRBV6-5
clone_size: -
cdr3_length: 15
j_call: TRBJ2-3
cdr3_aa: CASRVKGASTDTQYF
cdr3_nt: TGTGCCAGCAGAGTTAAGGGGGCTAGCACAGATACGCAGTATTTT

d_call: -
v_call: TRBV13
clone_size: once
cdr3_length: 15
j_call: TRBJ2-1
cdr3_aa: CASSLGGSSYNEQFF
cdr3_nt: TGTGCCAGCAGCTTAGGAGGGAGCTCCTACAATGAGCAGTTCTTC